Listed below are T cell receptor beta chains from one sample, sequenced in a study of a mutant IDH1 vaccine in newly diagnosed glioma. What these receptors recognize is not known. Sequenced by immunoSEQ multiplex PCR; TCRdb stores in-frame clones only, minus some. Of about 50,000 clones in the sample, around 84% were seen once. The starting material was PBMCs, obtained from a glioma patient whose treatment included an IDH1 peptide vaccine. Every receptor here comes from a woman between 50 and 59 years old with glioma. Both conserved end residues are part of each CDR3. D genes are given only for firm matches. A row's size may be missing; if present it is once, few, many or a size class.

v_gene	d_gene	abundance	j_gene	CDR3nt	CDR3aa
TRBV19	-	-	TRBJ1-2	TGTGCCAGTAGTATAGTCCAAGGGTACCTTTATGGCTACACCTTC	CASSIVQGYLYGYTF
TRBV30	TRBD2	-	TRBJ2-2	TGTGCCTGGAGTCCAATAGCGGGGGGGACCACCGGGGAGCTGTTTTTT	CAWSPIAGGTTGELFF
TRBV7-3	TRBD2	-	TRBJ2-3	TGTGCCAGCACCCGAGGACTAGCGGGCAGCACAGATACGCAGTATTTT	CASTRGLAGSTDTQYF
TRBV4-2	-	-	TRBJ2-7	TGTGCCAGCAGCCAAGATGAGGGGGGGGCCTACGAGCAGTACTTC	CASSQDEGGAYEQYF
TRBV7-9	-	-	TRBJ1-1	TGTGCCAGCAGCTTGGGGAGCGCTGAAGCTTTCTTT	CASSLGSAEAFF
TRBV5-1	TRBD1	-	TRBJ2-7	TGCGCCAGCAGCTCGGACAGGGGGGCTGTCGAGCAGTACTTC	CASSSDRGAVEQYF
TRBV25-1	-	-	TRBJ1-2	TGTGCCAGCAGTGAATTAGGGACGGGTCCCCACTATGGCTACACCTTC	CASSELGTGPHYGYTF
TRBV4-2	TRBD1	few	TRBJ1-1	TGTGCCAGCAGTCTAGGAAACAGGGGATTGGAAACTGAAGCTTTCTTT	CASSLGNRGLETEAFF
TRBV6-5	-	-	TRBJ2-2	TGTGCCAGCAGGAAGACAAAGACCGGGACCGGGGAGCTGTTTTTT	CASRKTKTGTGELFF
TRBV19	-	few	TRBJ1-1	TGTGCCAGCGATTCTATACGGAGGGTGGGAATAGGAACTGAAGCTTTCTTT	CASDSIRRVGIGTEAFF
TRBV4-3	-	-	TRBJ1-4	TGCGCCAGCAGCCGACGGGGACAATATGAAAAACTGTTTTTT	CASSRRGQYEKLFF
TRBV9	TRBD2	-	TRBJ2-5	TGTGCCAGCAGCGGGAGCGGGGGGTCAGGCGGGGAGACCCAGTACTTC	CASSGSGGSGGETQYF
TRBV9	-	-	TRBJ2-7	TGTGCCAGCAGCGTAGAAGGAAGCGGAGTTGCCTCCTACGAGCAGTACTTC	CASSVEGSGVASYEQYF
TRBV30	TRBD1	-	TRBJ1-1	TGTGCCTGGTCAACTCGGACAGGGCGGAGGACTGAAGCTTTCTTT	CAWSTRTGRRTEAFF
TRBV30	TRBD1	-	TRBJ2-7	TGTGCCTGGAGTTTTCGCGCAACCGGACAGGTGGGCGGCTACGAGCAGTACTTC	CAWSFRATGQVGGYEQYF
TRBV7-2	-	-	TRBJ1-4	TGTGCCAGCAGCCCATCTTCGCTGATTAATGAAAAACTGTTTTTT	CASSPSSLINEKLFF
TRBV15	-	-	TRBJ2-4	TGTGCCACCAGCGGGGACACTGTCGCCAAAAACATTCAGTACTTC	CATSGDTVAKNIQYF
TRBV7-9	TRBD1	few	TRBJ1-2	TGTGCCAGCAGCCTCGGGACAGCTGTCGGTGGCTACACCTTC	CASSLGTAVGGYTF
TRBV28	TRBD1	few	TRBJ1-1	TGTGCCAGCAGGGACAGGTTGAACACTGAAGCTTTCTTT	CASRDRLNTEAFF
TRBV25-1	TRBD1	-	TRBJ1-6	TGTGCCAGCAGTGACACAGGGGCCCTCAATTCACCCCTCCACTTT	CASSDTGALNSPLHF
TRBV15	TRBD1	-	TRBJ1-5	TGTGCCACCAGCAGAGACCCGGGACAGGGCAATCAGCCCCAGCATTTT	CATSRDPGQGNQPQHF
TRBV29-1	TRBD1	-	TRBJ1-4	TGCAGCGTTGAAGATCAAGACAGGGGAGAGAGGAAACTGTTTTTT	CSVEDQDRGERKLFF
TRBV18	TRBD1	-	TRBJ1-5	TGTGCCAGCTCACCGGTTGGACAGGGCCCGAATCAGCCCCAGCATTTT	CASSPVGQGPNQPQHF
TRBV18	TRBD1	-	TRBJ1-6	TGTGCCAGCTCACCCATACTCTCCAGGGGGCACGTTTCACCCCTCCACTTT	CASSPILSRGHVSPLHF
TRBV14	-	-	TRBJ1-3	TGTGCCAGCAGCCAAGATACGGGTCTCCTTCTGGGAAACACCATATATTTT	CASSQDTGLLLGNTIYF
TRBV9	-	-	TRBJ2-3	TGTGCCAGCAGCGAACAGGGCAGAGATACGCAGTATTTT	CASSEQGRDTQYF
TRBV27	-	-	TRBJ2-7	TGTGCCAGTGGGCGGAGACCCTGGGGCTCCTACGAGCAGTACTTC	CASGRRPWGSYEQYF
TRBV6-1	-	-	TRBJ1-2	TGTGCCAGCCGTTCCTTGGGAAACTATGGCTACACCTTC	CASRSLGNYGYTF
TRBV23-1	-	-	TRBJ1-4	TGCGCCAGCAGTCTTCTGTCCCGGGACGATGAAAAACTGTTTTTT	CASSLLSRDDEKLFF
TRBV4-3	-	-	TRBJ2-2	TGCGCCAGCAGCCCGACCACCGGAACCCACACCGGGGAGCTGTTTTTT	CASSPTTGTHTGELFF